The clone carrying this TCR beta chain was counted ten times or more. This CDR3 comprises 14 residues. Trimming removed 2 bases from V and 3 bases from J, with 8 bases in between. Germline V gene lookup returns CDR1 MDHEN and CDR2 SYDVKM. This sample stems from a study of response to subunit inactivated influenza vaccine. TCRdb reprocessed the RT-PCR reads via MiXCR and lists one record per CDR3 protein. The table lists 500,000 to 600,000 distinct CDR3 sequences, roughly 12% of them singletons, with roughly 9.6% in the top ten. The same data also went into a second study, on T cells expressing NK-cell markers. As that report states: Generation of TCR beta cDNA was performed by 5'RACE template switching incorporating UMIs.

The source is a middle-aged man who received an inactivated influenza vaccine. The chain carries TRBV28 and TRBJ1-5; D is unresolved. The material was PBMCs from blood, obtained on the day of vaccination. CDR3 nucleotide sequence: TGTGCCAGCAGTTTAGGGGTGCCCAATCAGCCCCAGCATTTT. It codes for CASSLGVPNQPQHF.